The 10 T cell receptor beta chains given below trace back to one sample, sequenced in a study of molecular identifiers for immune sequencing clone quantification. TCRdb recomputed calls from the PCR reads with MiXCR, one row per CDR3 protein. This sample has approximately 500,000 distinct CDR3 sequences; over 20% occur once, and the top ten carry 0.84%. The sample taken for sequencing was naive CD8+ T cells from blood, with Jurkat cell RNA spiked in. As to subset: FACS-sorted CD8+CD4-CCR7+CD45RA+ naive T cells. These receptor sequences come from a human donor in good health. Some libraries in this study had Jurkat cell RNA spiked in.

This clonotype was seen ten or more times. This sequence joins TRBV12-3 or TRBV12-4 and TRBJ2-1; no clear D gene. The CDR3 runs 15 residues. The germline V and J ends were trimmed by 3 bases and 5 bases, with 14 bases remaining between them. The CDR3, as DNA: TGTGCCAGCAGTTTGGGATTCACCGGGCACAATGAGCAGTTCTTC. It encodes CASSLGFTGHNEQFF.

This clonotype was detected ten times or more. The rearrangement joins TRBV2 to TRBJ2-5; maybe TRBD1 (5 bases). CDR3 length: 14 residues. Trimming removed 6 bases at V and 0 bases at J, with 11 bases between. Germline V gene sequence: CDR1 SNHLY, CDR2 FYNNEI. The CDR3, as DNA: TGTGCCAGCAGGAGAGACAGAAACCAAGAGACCCAGTACTTC. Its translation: CASRRDRNQETQYF.

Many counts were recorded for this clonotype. The CDR3 reads CSARDRLAAITDTQYF. CDR3 sequence (DNA): TGCAGTGCTAGAGATCGACTAGCGGCGATCACAGATACGCAGTATTTT. The V call is TRBV20-1, the J call TRBJ2-3, with 9 bases aligning to TRBD2. V dropped 0 bases and J dropped 2; count of bases not matched to a gene: 6. This CDR3 has 16 residues. Germline V lookup: CDR1 DFQATT, CDR2 SNEGSKA (reference sequence).

DNA of the CDR3: TGTGCCAGTAGTCCGGGACTAGCGGGGTTCGAGCAGTACTTC. Amino acids: CASSPGLAGFEQYF. The V and J genes are TRBV19 and TRBJ2-7; TRBD2 agrees at 13 bases. After removal of 5 bases from V and 6 bases from J, the junction contained 4 bases not matched to a gene. CDR1 is LNHDA, CDR2 SQIVND, per germline (reference sequence). This CDR3 is built from 14 residues.

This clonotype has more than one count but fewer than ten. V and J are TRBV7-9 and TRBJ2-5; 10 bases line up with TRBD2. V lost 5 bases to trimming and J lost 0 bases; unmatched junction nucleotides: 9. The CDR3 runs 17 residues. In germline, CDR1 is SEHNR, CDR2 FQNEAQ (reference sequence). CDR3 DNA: TGTGCCAGCAGCGGGATCCTAGCGGGGGTGAACCAAGAGACCCAGTACTTC. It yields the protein CASSGILAGVNQETQYF.

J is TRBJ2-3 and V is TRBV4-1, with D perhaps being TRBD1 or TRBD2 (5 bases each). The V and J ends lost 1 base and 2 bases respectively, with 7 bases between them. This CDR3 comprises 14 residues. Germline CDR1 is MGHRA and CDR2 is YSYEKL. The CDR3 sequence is CASSQVGTTDTQYF. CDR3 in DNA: TGCGCCAGCAGCCAAGTGGGGACCACAGATACGCAGTATTTT.

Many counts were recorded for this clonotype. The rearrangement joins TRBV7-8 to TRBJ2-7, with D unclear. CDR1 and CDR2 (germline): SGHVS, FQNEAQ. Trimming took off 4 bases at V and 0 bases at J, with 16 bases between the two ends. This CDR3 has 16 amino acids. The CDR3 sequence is CASSSQLGSVSYEQYF. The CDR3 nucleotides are TGTGCCAGCAGCTCCCAACTGGGTTCAGTCTCCTACGAGCAGTACTTC.

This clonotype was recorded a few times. In DNA form, the CDR3 reads TGCGCCAGCAGCCAAGTATGGCAGTCGGTCAATCAGCCCCAGCATTTT. Amino acids: CASSQVWQSVNQPQHF. The V and J genes are TRBV4-3 and TRBJ1-5; D gene uncertain. This CDR3 is 16 amino acids long. CDR1 is LGHNA and CDR2 is YSLEER in the germline V gene. The V end was cut by 1 base, the J end by 3 bases, with 13 bases between.

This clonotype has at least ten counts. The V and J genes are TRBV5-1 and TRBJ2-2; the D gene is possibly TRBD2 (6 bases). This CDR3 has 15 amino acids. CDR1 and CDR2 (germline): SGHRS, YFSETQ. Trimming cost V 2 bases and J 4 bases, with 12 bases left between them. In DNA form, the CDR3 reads TGCGCCAGCAGCTTAGGCGGGATTAGCACCGGGGAGCTGTTTTTT. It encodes CASSLGGISTGELFF.

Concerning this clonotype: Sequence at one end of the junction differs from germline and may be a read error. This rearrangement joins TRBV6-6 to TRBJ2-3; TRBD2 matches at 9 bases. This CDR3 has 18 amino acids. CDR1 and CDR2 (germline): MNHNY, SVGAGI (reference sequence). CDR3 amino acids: CVSSFVSGGRASADTQYF. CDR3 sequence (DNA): TGTGTCAGCAGTTTCGTATCGGGCGGGAGGGCCAGCGCAGATACGCAGTATTTT.